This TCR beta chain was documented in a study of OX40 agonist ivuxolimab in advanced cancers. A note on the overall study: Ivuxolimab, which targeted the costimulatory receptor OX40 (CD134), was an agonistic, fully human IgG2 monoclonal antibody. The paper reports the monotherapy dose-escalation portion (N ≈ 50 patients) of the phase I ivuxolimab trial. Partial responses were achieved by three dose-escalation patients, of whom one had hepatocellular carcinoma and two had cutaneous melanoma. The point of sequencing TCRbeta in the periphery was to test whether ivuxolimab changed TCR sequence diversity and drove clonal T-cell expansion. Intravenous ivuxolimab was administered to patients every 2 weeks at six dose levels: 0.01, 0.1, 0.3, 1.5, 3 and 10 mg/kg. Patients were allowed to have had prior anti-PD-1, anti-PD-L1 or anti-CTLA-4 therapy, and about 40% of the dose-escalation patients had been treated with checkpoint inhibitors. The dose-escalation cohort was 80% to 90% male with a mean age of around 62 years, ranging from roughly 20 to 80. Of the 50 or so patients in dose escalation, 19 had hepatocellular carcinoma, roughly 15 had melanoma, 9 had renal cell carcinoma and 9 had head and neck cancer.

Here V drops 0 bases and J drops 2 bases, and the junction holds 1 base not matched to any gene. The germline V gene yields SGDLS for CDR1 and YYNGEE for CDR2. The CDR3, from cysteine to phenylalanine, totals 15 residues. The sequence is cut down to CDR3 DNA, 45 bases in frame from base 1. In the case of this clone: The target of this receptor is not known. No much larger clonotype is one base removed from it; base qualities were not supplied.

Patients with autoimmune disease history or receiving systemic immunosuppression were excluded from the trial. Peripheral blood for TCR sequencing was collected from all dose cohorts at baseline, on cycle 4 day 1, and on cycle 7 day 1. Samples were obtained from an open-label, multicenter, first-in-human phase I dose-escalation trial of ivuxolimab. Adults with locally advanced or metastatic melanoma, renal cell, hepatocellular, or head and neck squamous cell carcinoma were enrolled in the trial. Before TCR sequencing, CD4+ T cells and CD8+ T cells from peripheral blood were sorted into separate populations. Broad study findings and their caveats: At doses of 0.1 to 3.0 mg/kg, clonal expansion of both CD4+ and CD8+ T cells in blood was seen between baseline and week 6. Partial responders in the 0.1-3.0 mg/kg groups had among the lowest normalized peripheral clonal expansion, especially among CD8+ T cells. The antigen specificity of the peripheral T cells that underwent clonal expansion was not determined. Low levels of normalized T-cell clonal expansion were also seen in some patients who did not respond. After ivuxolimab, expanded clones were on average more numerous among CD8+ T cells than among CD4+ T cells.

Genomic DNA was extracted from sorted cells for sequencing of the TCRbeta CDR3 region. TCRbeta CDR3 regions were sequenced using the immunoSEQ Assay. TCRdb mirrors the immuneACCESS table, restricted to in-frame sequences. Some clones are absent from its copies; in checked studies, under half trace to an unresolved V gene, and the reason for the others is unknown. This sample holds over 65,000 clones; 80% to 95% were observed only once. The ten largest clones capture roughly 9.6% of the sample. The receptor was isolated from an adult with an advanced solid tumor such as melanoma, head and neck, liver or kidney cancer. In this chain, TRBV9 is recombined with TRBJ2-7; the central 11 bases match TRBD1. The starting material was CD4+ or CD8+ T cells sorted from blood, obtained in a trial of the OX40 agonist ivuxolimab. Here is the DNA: TGTGCCAGCAGCGTAGGGGGACAGGGGGCCTACGAGCAGTACTTC. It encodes CASSVGGQGAYEQYF.